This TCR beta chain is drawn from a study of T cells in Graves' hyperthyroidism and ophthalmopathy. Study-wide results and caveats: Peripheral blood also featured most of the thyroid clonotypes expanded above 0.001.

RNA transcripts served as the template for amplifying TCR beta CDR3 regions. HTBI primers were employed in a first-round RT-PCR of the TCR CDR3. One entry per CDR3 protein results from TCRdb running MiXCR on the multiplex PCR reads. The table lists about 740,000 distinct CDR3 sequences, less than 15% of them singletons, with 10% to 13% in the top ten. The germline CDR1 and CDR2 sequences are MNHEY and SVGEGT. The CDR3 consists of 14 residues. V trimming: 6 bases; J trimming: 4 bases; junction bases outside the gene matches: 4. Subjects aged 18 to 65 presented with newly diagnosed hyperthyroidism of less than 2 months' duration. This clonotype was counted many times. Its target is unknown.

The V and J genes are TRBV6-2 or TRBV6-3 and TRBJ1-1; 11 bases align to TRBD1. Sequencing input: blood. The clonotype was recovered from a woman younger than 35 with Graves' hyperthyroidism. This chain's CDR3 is CASSTGTGGTEAFF. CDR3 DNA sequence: TGTGCCAGCAGCACCGGGACAGGGGGCACTGAAGCTTTCTTT.